Below, 28 T cell receptor beta chains from the same sample are listed, as sequenced in a study of cytotoxic CD8 clonotypes in ibrutinib-treated CLL (dated by TCRdb to 2020 to 2022). Library preparation was by the immunoSEQ multiplex PCR assay. In TCRdb, the immuneACCESS table is reduced to in-frame sequences with V and J assigned. These tables do not hold every clone; where another copy was compared, an unresolved V gene accounts for under half, and the others remain unexplained. This sample lists about 140,000 clones; approximately 80% were detected once. Around 30% of the sample belongs to the ten largest clones. The time point label, read with the paper, signifies: about 11 months on ibrutinib. Sequencing used PBMCs, obtained after 12 months of ibrutinib treatment. These receptors were collected from a human donor with chronic lymphocytic leukemia.

The gene calls are TRBV7-9 and TRBJ2-5; D remains unclear. CDR3 length: 19 residues. V was pared by 1 base and J by 0 bases, with 21 bases between. Per germline, CDR1 SEHNR and CDR2 FQNEAQ (reference sequence). Written as DNA, the CDR3 is TGTGCCAGCAGCTTAGTGGGGTTAGGGCCAGTAAACAACCAAGAGACCCAGTACTTC. Translation gives CASSLVGLGPVNNQETQYF. Supplemented by reference TRBV7-9 and TRBJ2-5, the full variable domain reads DTGVSQNPRHKITKRGQNVTFRCDPISEHNRLYWYRQTLGQGPEFLTYFQNEAQLEKSRLLSDRFSAERPKGSFSTLEIQRTEQGDSAMYLCASSLVGLGPVNNQETQYFGPGTRLLVL.

The chain employs TRBV28 and TRBJ1-6; possible D gene TRBD1, 6 bases. Per the germline V gene, CDR1 is MDHEN and CDR2 is SYDVKM. This CDR3 has 17 amino acids. Trimming stripped 8 bases from V and 5 bases from J, with 22 bases between. The CDR3 loop is CASSLPLAWTDNSPLHF. The CDR3 nucleotides are TGTGCCAGCTCGTTACCCCTAGCGTGGACAGATAATTCACCCCTCCACTTT.

V and J are TRBV5-1 and TRBJ2-1; maybe TRBD1 (5 bases). The CDR3 runs to 13 residues. Trimming removed 1 base at V and 6 bases at J, with 8 bases between. Germline V gene data show CDR1 as SGHRS and CDR2 as YFSETQ. The CDR3 DNA reads TGCGCCAGCAGCTTGACAGGTGCCAATGAGCAGTTCTTC. Protein product: CASSLTGANEQFF.

The V and J genes are TRBV4-1 and TRBJ2-2; TRBD1 agrees at 9 bases. With 1 base clipped from V and 9 bases from J, the junction kept 9 bases outside the gene matches. Germline CDR1 MGHRA, CDR2 YSYEKL. The CDR3 is made up of 16 amino acids. The CDR3 DNA reads as TGCGCCAGCAGCCAAGCGACAGGGGGAATATACCGGGAGCTGTTTTTT. It codes for CASSQATGGIYRELFF.

The chain couples TRBV28 to TRBJ2-1; TRBD2 might be the D (6 bases). The CDR3 covers 15 residues. The V gene lost 6 bases and the J gene lost 8 bases, with 20 bases spanning the gap. Germline V gene lookup returns CDR1 MDHEN and CDR2 SYDVKM. As DNA, the CDR3 is TGTGCCAGCAGCCCCGGGACTCTCAGTTGGGATGAGCAGTTCTTC. This encodes CASSPGTLSWDEQFF.

The chain uses TRBV6-5 and TRBJ1-1; D unresolved. Trimming cost V 6 bases and J 0 bases, with 8 bases left between them. CDR1 MNHEY and CDR2 SVGAGI come from the germline V gene. The CDR3 consists of 13 residues. CDR3 region: CASSRNLNTEAFF. DNA for the CDR3: TGTGCCAGCAGCCGCAACCTGAACACTGAAGCTTTCTTT.

The gene calls are TRBV7-6 and TRBJ1-1; D call uncertain. The CDR3 runs to 12 residues. The V end lost 5 bases, the J end lost 6 bases, and 10 bases lay between the germline ends. The V gene's germline CDR1 is SGHVS and CDR2 FNYEAQ. This CDR3 is CASSAFLSEAFF. The CDR3 bases are TGTGCCAGCAGCGCCTTCTTGTCTGAAGCTTTCTTT.

The chain couples TRBV7-2 to TRBJ1-2; D might be TRBD1 (6 bases). The germline CDR1 and CDR2 sequences are SGHTA and FQGNSA. V lost 11 bases to trimming and J lost 4 bases, with 20 bases between them. The CDR3 is 14 amino acids. The CDR3: CALRGGRALYGYTF. CDR3 DNA sequence: TGTGCCCTACGAGGGGGACGGGCCCTCTATGGCTACACCTTC.

J is TRBJ2-1 and V is TRBV6-5; D unclear. Deletions cut 3 bases from V and 9 bases from J, with 6 bases between. CDR1 MNHEY and CDR2 SVGAGI come from the germline V gene. The CDR3 length is 11 residues. CDR3 DNA: TGTGCCAGCAGTTATTCGGGTGAGCAGTTCTTC. Translation gives CASSYSGEQFF.

The genes are TRBV16 and TRBJ2-7, with D perhaps TRBD1 or TRBD2 (6 bases each). V lost 4 bases to trimming and J lost 3 bases, with 25 bases between them. This CDR3 has 18 amino acids. From germline, CDR1 is KGHSY and CDR2 FQNENV. The CDR3 DNA reads TGTGCCAGCAGCCGCTTAGCGGTAAGGGGACATTCGGGCTACGAGCAGTACTTC. Translating it yields CASSRLAVRGHSGYEQYF. The full variable domain, rest sourced from reference TRBV16 and TRBJ2-7, is GEEVAQTPKHLVRGEGQKAKLYCAPIKGHSYVFWYQQVLKNEFKFLISFQNENVFDETGMPKERFSAKCLPNSPCSLEIQATKLEDSAVYFCASSRLAVRGHSGYEQYFGPGTRLTVT.

The V and J genes are TRBV12-5 and TRBJ2-1; 12 nucleotides align to TRBD2. The germline CDR1 and CDR2 sequences are LGHNT and FRNRAP. The V and J ends lost 3 bases and 1 base, in that order; junction bases with no gene match: 4. This CDR3 region has 17 residues. For the CDR3, the DNA is TGTGCTAGTGGTTTTTTAACTAGCGGGAGGTCCTACAATGAGCAGTTCTTC. Its protein product is CASGFLTSGRSYNEQFF.

This chain joins TRBV6-5 and TRBJ2-2; 7 bases line up with TRBD1. J gave up 6 bases and V 5 bases, and 9 bases lay outside the gene matches. The CDR3 totals 15 residues. Germline V gene sequence: CDR1 MNHEY, CDR2 SVGAGI. The CDR3 protein is CASSPGQVSAGELFF. Written as DNA, the CDR3 is TGTGCCAGCAGTCCCGGACAGGTCTCTGCCGGGGAGCTGTTTTTT.

Note on this clone: Other DNA sequences within the sample encode an identical CDR3. V gene TRBV5-6 combines with J gene TRBJ2-2; D uncertain. The ends were cut back, 4 bases at V and 6 bases at J, with 4 bases in the middle. The CDR3 extends over 11 amino acids. Germline V lookup: CDR1 SGHDT, CDR2 YYEEEE. Written as DNA, the CDR3 is TGTGCCAGCAGCCTCCCCGGGGAGCTGTTTTTT. Amino acid sequence: CASSLPGELFF.

The V call is TRBV4-2, the J call TRBJ1-5; D not resolved. Deletions cut 3 bases from V and 0 bases from J, with 9 bases between. The CDR3 totals 15 residues. Germline loops: CDR1 LGHNA, CDR2 YNFKEQ. The CDR3 nucleotides read TGTGCCAGCAGCCACGCCCAAGATAGCAATCAGCCCCAGCATTTT. This codes for CASSHAQDSNQPQHF.

J is TRBJ2-1 and V is TRBV7-6; 9 nucleotides match TRBD2. This CDR3 has 13 amino acids. Germline-derived CDR1 and CDR2 are SGHVS and FNYEAQ. V was clipped by 1 base and J by 9 bases; unmatched bases: 1. CDR3 in amino acids: CASSLVSGGEQFF. Here the CDR3 DNA reads TGTGCCAGCAGCTTAGTTAGCGGGGGTGAGCAGTTCTTC.

The chain has TRBV7-8 and TRBJ1-5; no reliable D call. CDR1 and CDR2 (germline): SGHVS, FQNEAQ. With 2 bases removed from V and 4 bases from J, the gap between germline ends came to 6 bases. CDR3 length: 13 residues. CDR3 amino acids: CASSLTGNQPQHF. CDR3 DNA sequence: TGTGCCAGCAGCTTAACCGGGAATCAGCCCCAGCATTTT.

CDR3 coding DNA: TGCGCCAGCAGCCAAGGATGGCAGGTTAAGGGTGGCGAGCAGTACTTC. Protein product: CASSQGWQVKGGEQYF. J is TRBJ2-7 and V is TRBV4-1; the D is unclear. This CDR3 contains 16 residues. Germline V gene sequence: CDR1 MGHRA, CDR2 YSYEKL. The V gene lost 1 base and the J gene lost 6 bases, with 19 bases spanning the gap.

This clone has a single count. This chain links TRBV5-5 with TRBJ2-7, with TRBD1 as a possible D gene (6 bases). With 0 bases removed from V and 6 bases from J, the gap between germline ends came to 19 bases. The CDR3 totals 16 residues. CDR1 is SGHKS and CDR2 is YYEKEE in the germline V gene (reference sequence). Here the CDR3 reads CASSLVPGQKSVEQYF. In DNA, the CDR3 is TGTGCCAGCAGCTTGGTTCCGGGACAAAAATCCGTCGAGCAGTACTTC.

This chain joins TRBV30 and TRBJ2-3, with 8 bases matching TRBD2. Germline trimming cut 4 bases from V and 0 bases from J; bases unmatched to any gene: 3. This CDR3 is built from 14 residues. Per the germline V gene, CDR1 is GTSNPN and CDR2 is SVGIG (reference sequence). This chain's CDR3 is CAWIAGLSTDTQYF. The CDR3 DNA is TGTGCCTGGATAGCGGGACTTAGCACAGATACGCAGTATTTT.

The chain combines TRBV6-5 with TRBJ2-2, with D tentatively TRBD2 (5 bases). Germline assignment: CDR1 MNHEY and CDR2 SVGAGI. V lost 4 bases to trimming and J lost 4 bases, with 10 bases between them. The CDR3 sequence is 14 residues long. As DNA, the CDR3 is TGTGCCAGCAGTTTCGAAGAGGGCACCGGGGAGCTGTTTTTT. This encodes CASSFEEGTGELFF.

This chain joins TRBV7-9 and TRBJ2-7; D perhaps matches TRBD1 (6 bases). The CDR3 spans 14 residues. The germline V gene has CDR1 SEHNR and CDR2 FQNEAQ (reference sequence). V was cut by 6 bases and J by 3 bases, with 15 bases left in between. The CDR3 sequence is CASSDQGPYYEQYF. The CDR3 DNA follows: TGTGCCAGCAGTGACCAGGGGCCGTACTACGAGCAGTACTTC.

This chain joins TRBV5-1 and TRBJ2-6; maybe TRBD1 (5 bases). In germline, CDR1 is SGHRS, CDR2 YFSETQ. There are 16 residues in the CDR3. V shed 2 bases and J shed 4 bases, with 13 bases lying between them. The CDR3 here is CASSLRQGSGANVLTF. CDR3 DNA sequence: TGCGCCAGCAGCTTAAGGCAGGGTTCCGGGGCCAACGTCCTGACTTTC.

This clone was seen only once. The V call is TRBV11-3, the J call TRBJ2-3; D is perhaps TRBD1 (6 bases). The CDR3 runs to 16 residues. With 8 bases removed from V and 2 bases from J, the gap between germline ends came to 20 bases. Germline V gives CDR1 SGHNT, CDR2 YENEEA. The CDR3, as DNA: TGTGCCAGCGGCCGATTTGGGGACATCCTCACAGATACGCAGTATTTT. Translation: CASGRFGDILTDTQYF.

This chain connects TRBV18 to TRBJ1-3; D gene ambiguous. The germline V gene has CDR1 KGHSH and CDR2 LQKENI. There are 16 residues in the CDR3. V lost 3 bases to trimming and J lost 4 bases, with 16 bases between them. The chain's CDR3 is CASSPEAPKGGNTIYF. The CDR3 bases are TGTGCCAGCTCACCCGAGGCCCCAAAAGGGGGAAACACCATATATTTT.

This clone was picked up a small number of times. This chain joins TRBV7-2 and TRBJ1-2, with 7 bases lining up with TRBD1. Trimming cost V 1 base and J 8 bases; bases outside gene matches: 13. CDR1 and CDR2 (germline): SGHTA, FQGNSA. The CDR3 is made up of 16 amino acids. CDR3 in amino acids: CASSLVSARGTWGYTF. The CDR3 DNA reads TGTGCCAGCAGCTTAGTATCTGCCAGGGGGACTTGGGGCTACACCTTC.

The rearrangement joins TRBV6-1 to TRBJ2-5; no clear D. The V gene's germline CDR1 is MNHNS and CDR2 SASEGT. V was cut by 7 bases and J by 0 bases, with 15 bases left in between. The CDR3 has 15 residues. DNA for the CDR3: TGTGCCAGCACATCGAACCGGGCGGACCAAGAGACCCAGTACTTC. It encodes CASTSNRADQETQYF.

This clone was seen just once. The chain recombines TRBV25-1 with TRBJ2-1; D may correspond to TRBD1 or TRBD2 (5 bases each). V was shortened by 4 bases and J by 8 bases, with 18 bases between the two germline ends. This CDR3 is 15 amino acids long. Germline assignment: CDR1 MGHDK and CDR2 SYGVNS. The CDR3 nucleotides read TGTGCCAGCAGTGCTTGGACACCGGGGTTGGATGAGCAGTTCTTC. Translation: CASSAWTPGLDEQFF.

V usage is TRBV18 and J usage is TRBJ2-5; D is perhaps TRBD1 (7 bases). The CDR3 loop spans 16 amino acids. With 3 bases removed from V and 5 bases from J, the gap between germline ends came to 19 bases. Germline V gives CDR1 KGHSH, CDR2 LQKENI. The CDR3 reads CASSPSQGGFTETQYF. The CDR3 nucleotides are TGTGCCAGCTCACCTAGTCAGGGGGGTTTCACCGAGACCCAGTACTTC.